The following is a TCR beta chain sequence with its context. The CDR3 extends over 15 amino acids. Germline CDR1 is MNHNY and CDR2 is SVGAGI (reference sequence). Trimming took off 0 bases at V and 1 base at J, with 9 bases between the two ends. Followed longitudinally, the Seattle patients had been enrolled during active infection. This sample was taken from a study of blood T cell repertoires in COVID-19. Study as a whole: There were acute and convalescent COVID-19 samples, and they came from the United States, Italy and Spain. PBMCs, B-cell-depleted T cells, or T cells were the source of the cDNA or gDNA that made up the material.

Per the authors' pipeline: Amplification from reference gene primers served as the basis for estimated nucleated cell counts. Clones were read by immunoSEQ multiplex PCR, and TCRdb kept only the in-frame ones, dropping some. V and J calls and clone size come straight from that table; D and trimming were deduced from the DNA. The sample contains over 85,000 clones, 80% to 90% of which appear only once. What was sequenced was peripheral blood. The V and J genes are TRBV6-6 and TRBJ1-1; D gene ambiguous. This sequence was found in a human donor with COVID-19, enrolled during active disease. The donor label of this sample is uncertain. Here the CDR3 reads CASSYSGSGNTEAFF. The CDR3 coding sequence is TGTGCCAGCAGTTACTCCGGAAGCGGGAACACTGAAGCTTTCTTT.